The present T cell receptor beta chain was sequenced within a study of cytomegalovirus exposure and HLA in healthy donors. General study points: Overall, approximately 150 TCR beta chains were annotated as cytomegalovirus-associated. A further, later analysis showed that HLA-associated TCR beta chains (compared with equally common others) were more clonally expanded. Later work found that TCR association rates differed between HLA loci; DRB1 had the most and HLA-C the fewest.

60 Vbeta and 13 Jbeta primers were used in PCR. This table comes from immunoSEQ multiplex PCR, and its TCRdb copy is limited to in-frame clones, with some not included. The data contain 150,000 to 200,000 clones, roughly 77% of them seen just once; the ten biggest clones take up roughly 7.1%. CDR3 length equals 14 residues. Germline V CDR1 and CDR2: MDHEN, SYDVKM. The J segment lost 1 base and the V segment lost 6 bases, leaving 4 bases of the junction unmatched. Comment on this clone: Its specificity is not known.

The sequence was obtained from a woman aged 40 to 50 in good health and CMV-seropositive. V is TRBV28 and J is TRBJ1-1, with 8 bases fitting TRBD1. Sequenced: PBMCs. Here the CDR3 reads CASRAGGQNTEAFF. CDR3 sequence (DNA): TGTGCCAGCAGAGCAGGGGGCCAGAACACTGAAGCTTTCTTT.